These 21 T cell receptor beta chains share one sample of origin, sequenced in a study of identical twins. TCRdb re-analysed the 5' RACE reads in MiXCR, keeping a single row per CDR3 protein. The data show approximately 500,000 distinct CDR3 sequences, 20% to 25% seen once. A further study also used this sample, focusing on T cells expressing NK-cell markers.

The sequenced material came from CD4+ T cells sorted from blood. The receptors were gathered from a woman between 18 and 29 years old in good health.

The DNA for the CDR3 is TGCAGTGCTCTAGCGCCTAGCACAGATACGCAGTATTTT. Protein sequence: CSALAPSTDTQYF. The chain joins TRBV20-1 to TRBJ2-3; D is possibly TRBD2 (6 bases). The CDR3 sequence is 13 residues long. Germline V gene sequence: CDR1 DFQATT, CDR2 SNEGSKA (reference sequence). V was cut by 5 bases and J by 0 bases, with 9 bases left in between.

This clonotype was counted a few times. The chain joins TRBV24-1 to TRBJ2-1, with D unresolved. V was pared by 3 bases and J by 7 bases, with 9 bases between. CDR1 is KGHDR and CDR2 is SFDVKD in the germline V gene. This CDR3 spans 13 amino acids. DNA of the CDR3: TGTGCCACCAGTGATCGGACGGTGAATGAGCAGTTCTTC. Translation: CATSDRTVNEQFF.

This chain uses TRBV5-1 with TRBJ2-1; 10 bases line up with TRBD2. Germline loops: CDR1 SGHRS, CDR2 YFSETQ. The V gene end was trimmed by 3 bases and the J gene end by 11 bases; junction bases not matched to a gene: 5. The CDR3 length is 13 residues. The CDR3 sequence: CASSSAGGPQQFF. The CDR3 DNA reads TGCGCCAGCAGCTCAGCGGGGGGGCCTCAGCAGTTCTTC.

The chain combines TRBV5-1 with TRBJ2-7, with TRBD1 identical over 8 bases. This CDR3 region has 16 residues. Unmatched junction bases numbered 11, after V lost 4 bases and J lost 2 bases. Germline values: CDR1 SGHRS, CDR2 YFSETQ. The chain's CDR3 is CASSPDPGQAAYEQYF. The CDR3 DNA follows: TGCGCCAGCAGCCCAGACCCGGGACAGGCGGCCTACGAGCAGTACTTC.

This clonotype was found a few times. This chain joins TRBV9 and TRBJ2-1; perhaps TRBD2 as D (6 bases). CDR3 size: 15 residues. In germline, CDR1 is SGDLS, CDR2 YYNGEE. With 3 bases removed from V and 7 bases from J, the gap between germline ends came to 17 bases. The CDR3 sequence is CASSAGGASGNEQFF. Here the CDR3 DNA reads TGTGCCAGCAGCGCCGGGGGAGCGTCAGGGAATGAGCAGTTCTTC.

This chain joins TRBV6-2 or TRBV6-3 and TRBJ1-1; D call uncertain. Trimming shortened V by 2 bases and J by 6 bases, and 4 bases separated the two germline ends. Germline CDR1 and CDR2: MNHEY and SVGEGT. This CDR3 is 11 amino acids long. The CDR3 DNA sequence: TGTGCCAGCAGTTACCCGGCTGAAGCTTTCTTT. The encoded protein is CASSYPAEAFF.

This chain links TRBV11-3 with TRBJ2-7, with TRBD2 matching over 15 bases. Germline V gene data show CDR1 as SGHNT and CDR2 as YENEEA. Trimming cost V 1 base and J 2 bases; bases outside gene matches: 18. The CDR3 runs 22 residues. CDR3 DNA sequence: TGTGCCAGCAGCTTAGGAGTAATTACCGGGACTAGCGGGGGGACGGAAGCCTACGAGCAGTACTTC. This codes for CASSLGVITGTSGGTEAYEQYF.

The gene calls are TRBV14 and TRBJ2-4, with 10 bases that match TRBD2. The CDR3 covers 16 residues. Per germline, CDR1 SGHDN and CDR2 FVKESK. V lost 4 bases to trimming and J lost 4 bases; unmatched junction nucleotides: 7. The DNA for the CDR3 is TGTGCCAGCAGCCCCTCCCTAGCGGGGGTTAAAAACATTCAGTACTTC. This translates into CASSPSLAGVKNIQYF.

V usage is TRBV2 and J usage is TRBJ1-1; 8 positions match TRBD1. There are 13 residues in the CDR3. J lost 4 bases, V lost 5 bases, and 3 bases had no gene match. Germline CDR1 is SNHLY and CDR2 is FYNNEI. CDR3 nucleotide sequence: TGTGCCAGCAGTATACAGGGGGGCACTGAAGCTTTCTTT. It translates to CASSIQGGTEAFF.

This clonotype was found many times. Here the CDR3 reads CASSSSSGGASEQFF. CDR3 coding DNA: TGTGCCAGCAGCTCCTCTAGCGGGGGGGCTTCTGAGCAGTTCTTC. The chain recombines TRBV11-2 with TRBJ2-1, with 12 bases identical to TRBD2. V shed 4 bases and J 9 bases; nucleotides not matched to a gene: 7. CDR1 SGHAT and CDR2 FQNNGV come from the germline V gene. This CDR3 has 15 amino acids.

This clonotype was recorded a few times. V gene TRBV5-1 combines with J gene TRBJ2-6; D not certain. The CDR3 consists of 16 residues. Trimming took off 0 bases at V and 0 bases at J, with 7 bases between the two ends. CDR1 and CDR2 (germline): SGHRS, YFSETQ. The CDR3 sequence: CASSLGLLSGANVLTF. In DNA, the CDR3 is TGCGCCAGCAGCTTGGGACTCCTCTCTGGGGCCAACGTCCTGACTTTC.

This clonotype was observed a handful of times. The CDR3 reads CAIRVTRDRANYGYTF. The CDR3 DNA follows: TGTGCCATCAGAGTAACCCGGGACAGGGCAAACTATGGCTACACCTTC. The V and J genes are TRBV10-3 and TRBJ1-2; TRBD1 matches at 9 bases. Germline loops: CDR1 ENHRY, CDR2 SYGVKD. The CDR3 has 16 amino acids. Trimming removed 6 bases from V and 2 bases from J; junction bases left unmatched: 10.

The chain combines TRBV12-3 or TRBV12-4 with TRBJ2-7, with a tentative D call TRBD1 (6 bases). The V end was cut by 5 bases, the J end by 0 bases, with 17 bases between. The CDR3 contains 16 residues. Here the CDR3 reads CASSRSDGTHSYEQYF. The CDR3 bases are TGTGCCAGCAGTCGGTCTGATGGGACACACTCCTACGAGCAGTACTTC.

The J gene is TRBJ2-3, the V gene TRBV15; no clear D gene. Trimming took 1 base from V and 6 from J, leaving 5 bases between them. Germline V CDR1 and CDR2: LNHNV, YYDKDF (reference sequence). The CDR3 contains 12 residues. CDR3 in DNA: TGTGCCACCAGCAGAGGGTGGGATACGCAGTATTTT. It yields the protein CATSRGWDTQYF.

This clonotype was counted a few times. The chain has TRBV11-3 and TRBJ2-3, with D hard to call. CDR1 is SGHNT, CDR2 YENEEA, per germline. V was shortened by 5 bases and J by 5 bases, with 8 bases between the two germline ends. The CDR3 has 12 residues. CDR3 sequence reads: CASSIRGDTQYF. The CDR3 coding sequence is TGTGCCAGCAGCATTCGTGGAGATACGCAGTATTTT.

The V gene is TRBV9, the J gene TRBJ2-2; D is uncertain. This CDR3 is built from 13 residues. Germline V CDR1 and CDR2: SGDLS, YYNGEE. Trimming shortened V by 1 base and J by 6 bases, and 7 bases separated the two germline ends. In DNA form, the CDR3 reads TGTGCCAGCAGCGTATCGGGTGCCGGGGAGCTGTTTTTT. It encodes CASSVSGAGELFF. The full variable domain, completed using reference TRBV9 and TRBJ2-2, is DSGVTQTPKHLITATGQRVTLRCSPRSGDLSVYWYQQSLDQGLQFLIQYYNGEERAKGNILERFSAQQFPDLHSELNLSSLELGDSALYFCASSVSGAGELFFGEGSRLTVL.

This clonotype was counted a few times. The chain is built from TRBV25-1 and TRBJ1-2, with unresolved D. Looked up from germline, CDR1 is MGHDK and CDR2 is SYGVNS. Trimming took 4 bases from V and 5 from J, leaving 11 bases between them. This CDR3 has 13 residues. The CDR3 coding sequence is TGTGCCAGCAGTGGCCGGGGATTATATGGCTACACCTTC. Translating it yields CASSGRGLYGYTF.

This clonotype has just a few counts. The genes are TRBV30 and TRBJ2-1; D gene ambiguous. V lost 2 bases, J lost 9 bases, and 8 bases lay in between. Germline CDR1 GTSNPN, CDR2 SVGIG (reference sequence). This CDR3 is built from 11 residues. CDR3 amino acids: CAWSRSGEQFF. The CDR3, as DNA: TGTGCCTGGAGTCGGTCCGGTGAGCAGTTCTTC.

This clonotype has a handful of counts. The J gene is TRBJ2-5, the V gene TRBV5-1; D is undetermined. Per the germline V gene, CDR1 is SGHRS and CDR2 is YFSETQ. Trimming removed 1 base from V and 1 base from J, with 11 bases in between. The CDR3 has 15 amino acids. The CDR3 region is CASSLRQSTQETQYF. CDR3 DNA: TGCGCCAGCAGCTTGAGGCAGTCTACCCAAGAGACCCAGTACTTC.

The rearrangement uses TRBV18 and TRBJ2-3; 11 bases map to TRBD2. Germline V lookup: CDR1 KGHSH, CDR2 LQKENI. The V and J ends lost 2 bases and 4 bases, in that order; junction bases with no gene match: 8. The CDR3 is 17 amino acids. The CDR3 sequence: CASSPSILAGVPDTQYF. In DNA, the CDR3 is TGTGCCAGCTCACCAAGTATACTAGCGGGGGTTCCAGATACGCAGTATTTT. The variable domain in full, completed from reference TRBV18 and TRBJ2-3, reads NAGVMQNPRHLVRRRGQEARLRCSPMKGHSHVYWYRQLPEEGLKFMVYLQKENIIDESGMPKERFSAEFPKEGPSILRIQQVVRGDSAAYFCASSPSILAGVPDTQYFGPGTRLTVL.

There are a few counts of this clonotype. The chain carries TRBV3-1 and TRBJ1-5; D is uncertain. This CDR3 region has 15 residues. Trimming pared 0 bases from V and 6 bases from J, leaving 12 bases between. The germline V gene has CDR1 LGHDT and CDR2 YNNKEL (reference sequence). CDR3 in amino acids: CASSQDLGGPQPQHF. The CDR3 nucleotides read TGTGCCAGCAGCCAAGATTTGGGAGGTCCTCAGCCCCAGCATTTT.